This entry lists 14 T cell receptor beta chains sequenced from one sample in a study of T cells in Graves' hyperthyroidism and ophthalmopathy. Template material for amplifying TCR beta CDR3 regions consisted of RNA transcripts. Using the HTBI primer set, a first-round RT-PCR was run on the TCR CDR3. MiXCR, applied by TCRdb to the multiplex PCR reads, yields one record per CDR3 protein. Of 500,000 to 600,000 distinct CDR3 sequences detected, 20% appear once; the ten largest clones hold roughly 47%. Sequenced material: blood. Source of these receptors: a man aged 35-49 years with Graves' ophthalmopathy.

The chain combines TRBV9 with TRBJ2-7; 9 nucleotides align to TRBD2. The V gene end was trimmed by 5 bases and the J gene end by 1 base; junction bases not matched to a gene: 7. The CDR3 contains 15 residues. Germline V gene sequence: CDR1 SGDLS, CDR2 YYNGEE. The CDR3 loop reads CASSKTGLASYEQYF. The CDR3 region has the DNA TGTGCCAGCAGTAAAACGGGACTAGCTTCCTACGAGCAGTACTTC.

V is TRBV9 and J is TRBJ2-1, with D possibly TRBD2 on 6 matching bases. The V gene's germline CDR1 is SGDLS and CDR2 YYNGEE. This CDR3 has 15 residues. Trimming shortened V by 3 bases and J by 7 bases, and 17 bases separated the two germline ends. The DNA of the CDR3 is TGTGCCAGCAGCGCCTCCGGGACTCGACATAATGAGCAGTTCTTC. This codes for CASSASGTRHNEQFF.

This clonotype has a handful of counts. The chain couples TRBV11-2 to TRBJ2-7; a weak D match, TRBD1 (5 bases). Germline lookup yields CDR1 SGHAT and CDR2 FQNNGV. CDR3 length: 13 residues. V was cut by 4 bases and J by 6 bases, with 13 bases left in between. The CDR3 loop reads CASSSWSGPEQYF. The DNA of the CDR3 is TGTGCCAGCAGCTCTTGGTCAGGGCCCGAGCAGTACTTC. The whole variable domain, filled in from reference TRBV11-2 and TRBJ2-7, reads EAGVAQSPRYKIIEKRQSVAFWCNPISGHATLYWYQQILGQGPKLLIQFQNNGVVDDSQLPKDRFSAERLKGVDSTLKIQPAKLEDSAVYLCASSSWSGPEQYFGPGTRLTVT.

This clonotype has only a few counts. The genes are TRBV7-2 and TRBJ2-1; 7 nucleotides match TRBD2. In germline, CDR1 is SGHTA, CDR2 FQGNSA. Unmatched junction bases numbered 6, after V lost 0 bases and J lost 7 bases. The CDR3 runs to 15 residues. As DNA, the CDR3 is TGTGCCAGCAGCTTAGCGGGACCGGGAGGTAATGAGCAGTTCTTC. Encoded protein: CASSLAGPGGNEQFF.

This clonotype has at least ten counts. The chain is built from TRBV5-1 and TRBJ2-1, with 9 bases fitting TRBD2. This CDR3 region has 17 residues. Germline values: CDR1 SGHRS, CDR2 YFSETQ. V was pared by 0 bases and J by 9 bases, with 13 bases of the junction left unmatched. The CDR3 DNA reads as TGCGCCAGCAGCTTGGAGATAGCGGGAGCCCTCGTCTTTGAGCAGTTCTTC. It encodes CASSLEIAGALVFEQFF.

This clonotype was detected many times. The chain recombines TRBV12-3 or TRBV12-4 with TRBJ1-1; TRBD1 is a possible D gene (6 bases). CDR3 length: 13 amino acids. Trimming removed 7 bases from V and 6 bases from J, with 15 bases in between. The CDR3 loop reads CASKFNPGAEAFF. The CDR3 bases are TGTGCCAGCAAGTTTAATCCAGGGGCTGAAGCTTTCTTT.

This clonotype appeared a few times. The rearrangement uses TRBV6-2 or TRBV6-3 and TRBJ2-2; tentatively, D is TRBD1 or TRBD2 (5 bases each). V was pared by 9 bases and J by 5 bases, with 19 bases between. The CDR3 consists of 15 residues. The germline CDR1 and CDR2 sequences are MNHEY and SVGEGT. CDR3 DNA: TGTGCCAGTCTCCCTCTGACAGAGGGGACCGGGGAGCTGTTTTTT. Protein product: CASLPLTEGTGELFF.

The chain links TRBV2 to TRBJ1-2; D remains ambiguous. Per germline, CDR1 SNHLY and CDR2 FYNNEI. Trimming cost V 4 bases and J 5 bases, with 5 bases left between them. The CDR3 contains 11 residues. The DNA of the CDR3 is TGTGCCAGCAGTGCCGCATATGGCTACACCTTC. Protein product: CASSAAYGYTF.

The table lists this clonotype with many counts. The chain recombines TRBV12-3 or TRBV12-4 with TRBJ2-7; either TRBD1 or TRBD2 may supply D (5 bases each). The CDR3 is made up of 15 amino acids. Trimming took off 7 bases at V and 5 bases at J, with 21 bases between the two ends. The CDR3 DNA sequence: TGTGCCAGCACCCCCCCGGGACGGAACGGAGACGAGCAGTACTTC. Its translation is CASTPPGRNGDEQYF.

The gene calls are TRBV2 and TRBJ2-3, with D possibly being TRBD2 (6 bases). Looked up from germline, CDR1 is SNHLY and CDR2 is FYNNEI. V was clipped by 9 bases and J by 5 bases, with 18 bases between them. The CDR3 covers 14 residues. The CDR3 sequence is CARPYGRREDTQYF. For the CDR3, the DNA is TGTGCCAGGCCCTACGGCAGGAGGGAAGATACGCAGTATTTT.

The sample holds a few counts of this clonotype. The rearrangement links TRBV7-9 to TRBJ2-5; TRBD1 or TRBD2 may be the D gene (6 bases each). With 6 bases removed from V and 7 bases from J, the gap between germline ends came to 18 bases. Germline CDR1 SEHNR, CDR2 FQNEAQ (reference sequence). The CDR3 has 14 amino acids. The CDR3 loop is CASRRGAAEGTQYF. The CDR3 DNA is TGTGCCAGCAGAAGGGGGGCTGCCGAAGGGACCCAGTACTTC.

V is TRBV6-1 and J is TRBJ1-6, with 10 bases identical to TRBD1. V dropped 6 bases and J dropped 8; count of bases not matched to a gene: 13. The CDR3 extends over 17 amino acids. Germline CDR1 MNHNS, CDR2 SASEGT. The CDR3 DNA follows: TGTGCCAGCAGCTATCCTGGGGGACAGGGGAGGCATTCACCCCTCCACTTT. Amino acid sequence: CASSYPGGQGRHSPLHF.

This clonotype has more than one count but fewer than ten. The chain combines TRBV27 with TRBJ2-7, with a tentative D call TRBD1 (6 bases). Germline V gives CDR1 MNHEY, CDR2 SMNVEV (reference sequence). This CDR3 is built from 15 residues. Trimming pared 5 bases from V and 2 bases from J, leaving 16 bases between. The CDR3 region has the DNA TGTGCCAGCAGTCTGACAGGTCTTAACCCCTACGAGCAGTACTTC. It specifies CASSLTGLNPYEQYF.

This clonotype was picked up many times. The gene calls are TRBV6-1 and TRBJ2-3; the match to TRBD2 covers 7 bases. J lost 0 bases, V lost 5 bases, and 8 bases had no gene match. The CDR3 spans 16 residues. Germline CDR1 is MNHNS and CDR2 is SASEGT. The CDR3 nucleotides are TGTGCCAGCAGTCCCGGGCTAGCGGTGAGCACAGATACGCAGTATTTT. Its translation: CASSPGLAVSTDTQYF.